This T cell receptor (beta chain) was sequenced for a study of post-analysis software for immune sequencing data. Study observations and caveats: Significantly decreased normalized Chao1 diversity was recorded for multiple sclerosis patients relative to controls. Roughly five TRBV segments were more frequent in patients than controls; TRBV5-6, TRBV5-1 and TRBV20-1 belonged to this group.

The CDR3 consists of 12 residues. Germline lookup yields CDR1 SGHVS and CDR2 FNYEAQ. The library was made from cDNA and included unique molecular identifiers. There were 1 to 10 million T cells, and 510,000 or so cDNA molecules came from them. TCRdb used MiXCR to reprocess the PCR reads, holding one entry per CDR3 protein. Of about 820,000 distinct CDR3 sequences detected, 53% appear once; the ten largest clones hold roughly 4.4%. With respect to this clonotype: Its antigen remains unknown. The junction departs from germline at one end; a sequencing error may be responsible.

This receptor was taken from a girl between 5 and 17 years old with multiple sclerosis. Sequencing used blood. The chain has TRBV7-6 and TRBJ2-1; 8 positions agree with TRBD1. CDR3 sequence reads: CASSSGGVERFF. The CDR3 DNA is TGTGCCAGCAGCTCAGGGGGCGTTGAGCGGTTCTTC.